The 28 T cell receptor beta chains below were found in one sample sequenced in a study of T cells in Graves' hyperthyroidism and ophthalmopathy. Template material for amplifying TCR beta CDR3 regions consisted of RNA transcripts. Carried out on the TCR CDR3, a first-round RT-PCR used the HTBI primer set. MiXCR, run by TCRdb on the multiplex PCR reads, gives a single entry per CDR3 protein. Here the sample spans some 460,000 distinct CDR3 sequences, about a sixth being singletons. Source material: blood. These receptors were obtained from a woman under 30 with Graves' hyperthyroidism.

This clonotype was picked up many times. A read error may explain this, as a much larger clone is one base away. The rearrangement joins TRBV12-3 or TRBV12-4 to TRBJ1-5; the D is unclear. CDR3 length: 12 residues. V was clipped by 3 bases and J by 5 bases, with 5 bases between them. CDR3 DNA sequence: TGTGCCAGCAGTTTTGAGGATCAGCCCCAGCATTTT. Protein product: CASSFEDQPQHF.

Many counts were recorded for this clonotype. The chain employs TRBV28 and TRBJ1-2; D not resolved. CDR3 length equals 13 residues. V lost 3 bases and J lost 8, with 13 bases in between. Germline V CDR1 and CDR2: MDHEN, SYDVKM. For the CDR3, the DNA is TGTGCCAGCAGTTTTGGTTTTGGATGGGGCTACACCTTC. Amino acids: CASSFGFGWGYTF.

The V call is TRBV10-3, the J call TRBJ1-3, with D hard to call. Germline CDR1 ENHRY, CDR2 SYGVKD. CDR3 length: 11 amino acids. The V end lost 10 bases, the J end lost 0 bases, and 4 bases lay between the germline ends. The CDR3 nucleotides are TGTGCCACCCTCTCTGGAAACACCATATATTTT. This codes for CATLSGNTIYF.

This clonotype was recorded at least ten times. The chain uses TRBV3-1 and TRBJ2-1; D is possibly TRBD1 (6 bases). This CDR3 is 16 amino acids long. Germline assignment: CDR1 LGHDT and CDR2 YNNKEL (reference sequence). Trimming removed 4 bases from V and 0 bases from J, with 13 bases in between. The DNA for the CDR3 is TGTGCCAGCAGCCCGTGGGACACCTTCTCCTACAATGAGCAGTTCTTC. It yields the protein CASSPWDTFSYNEQFF.

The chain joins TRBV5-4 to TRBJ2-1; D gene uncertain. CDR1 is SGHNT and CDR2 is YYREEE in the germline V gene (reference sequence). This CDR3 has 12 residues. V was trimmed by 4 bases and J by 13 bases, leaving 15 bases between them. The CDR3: CASSIDGLDQFF. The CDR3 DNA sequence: TGTGCCAGCAGCATCGACGGATTAGATCAGTTCTTC.

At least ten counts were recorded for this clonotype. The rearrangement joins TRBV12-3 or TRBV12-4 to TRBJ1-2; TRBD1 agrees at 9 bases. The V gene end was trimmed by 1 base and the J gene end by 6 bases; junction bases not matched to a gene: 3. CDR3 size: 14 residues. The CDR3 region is CASSLGGTGNGYTF. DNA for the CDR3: TGTGCCAGCAGTTTAGGAGGGACAGGGAATGGCTACACCTTC.

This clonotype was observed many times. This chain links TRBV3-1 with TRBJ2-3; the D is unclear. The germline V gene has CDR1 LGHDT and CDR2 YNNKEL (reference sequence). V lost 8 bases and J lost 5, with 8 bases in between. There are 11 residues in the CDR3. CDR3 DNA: TGTGCCAGCGGCCTTGGAGATACGCAGTATTTT. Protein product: CASGLGDTQYF.

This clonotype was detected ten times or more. This chain's CDR3 is CASSYSKYGHNEKLFF. Here the CDR3 DNA reads TGTGCCAGCAGTTACTCGAAATACGGCCATAATGAAAAACTGTTTTTT. V is TRBV6-5 and J is TRBJ1-4; D not resolved. V dropped 0 bases and J dropped 4 bases, with 12 bases sitting between them. Per the germline V gene, CDR1 is MNHEY and CDR2 is SVGAGI. The CDR3 runs 16 residues.

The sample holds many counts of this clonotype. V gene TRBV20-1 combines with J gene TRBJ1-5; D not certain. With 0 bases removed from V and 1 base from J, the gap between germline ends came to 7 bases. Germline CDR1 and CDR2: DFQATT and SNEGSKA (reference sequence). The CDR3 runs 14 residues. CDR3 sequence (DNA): TGCAGTGCTAGAGAGGCTGGGAGCAATCAGCCCCAGCATTTT. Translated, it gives CSAREAGSNQPQHF.

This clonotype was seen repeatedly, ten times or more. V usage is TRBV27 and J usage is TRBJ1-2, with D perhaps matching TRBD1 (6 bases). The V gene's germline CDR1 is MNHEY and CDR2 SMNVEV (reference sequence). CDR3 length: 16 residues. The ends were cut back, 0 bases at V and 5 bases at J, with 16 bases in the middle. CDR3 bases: TGTGCCAGCAGTTTATCGTTATTCCCAGGGGAATATGGCTACACCTTC. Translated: CASSLSLFPGEYGYTF.

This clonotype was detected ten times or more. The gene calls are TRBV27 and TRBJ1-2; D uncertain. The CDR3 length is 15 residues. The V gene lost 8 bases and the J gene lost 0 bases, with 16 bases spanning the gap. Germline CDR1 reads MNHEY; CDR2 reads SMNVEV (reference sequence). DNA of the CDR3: TGTGCCAGCGTAAAAACCGGACGGTCTAACTATGGCTACACCTTC. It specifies CASVKTGRSNYGYTF.

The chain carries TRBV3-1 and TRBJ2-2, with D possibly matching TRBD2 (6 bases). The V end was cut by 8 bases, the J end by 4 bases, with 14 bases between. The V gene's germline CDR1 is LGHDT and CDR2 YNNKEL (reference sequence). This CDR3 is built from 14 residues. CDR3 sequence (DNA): TGTGCCAGCCGTCGACTAGGGATCACCGGGGAGCTGTTTTTT. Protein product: CASRRLGITGELFF.

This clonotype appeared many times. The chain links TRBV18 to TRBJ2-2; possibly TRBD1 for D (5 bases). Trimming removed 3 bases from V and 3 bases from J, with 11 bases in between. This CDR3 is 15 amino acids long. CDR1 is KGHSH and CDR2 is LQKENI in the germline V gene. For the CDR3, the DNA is TGTGCCAGCTCACCCGATAGACAGTACACCGGGGAGCTGTTTTTT. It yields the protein CASSPDRQYTGELFF.

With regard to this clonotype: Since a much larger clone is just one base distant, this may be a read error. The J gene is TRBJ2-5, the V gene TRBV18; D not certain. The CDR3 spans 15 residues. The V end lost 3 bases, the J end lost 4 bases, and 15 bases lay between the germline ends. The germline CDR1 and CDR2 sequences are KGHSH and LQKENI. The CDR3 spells CASSPTLPDLETQYF. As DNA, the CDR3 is TGTGCCAGCTCACCTACGCTGCCAGACCTAGAGACCCAGTACTTC.

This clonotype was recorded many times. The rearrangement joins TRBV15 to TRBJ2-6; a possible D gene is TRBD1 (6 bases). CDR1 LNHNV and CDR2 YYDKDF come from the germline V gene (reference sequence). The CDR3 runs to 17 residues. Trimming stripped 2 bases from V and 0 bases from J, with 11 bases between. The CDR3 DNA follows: TGTGCCACCAGCAGACAGGACAGCGCCTCTGGGGCCAACGTCCTGACTTTC. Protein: CATSRQDSASGANVLTF.

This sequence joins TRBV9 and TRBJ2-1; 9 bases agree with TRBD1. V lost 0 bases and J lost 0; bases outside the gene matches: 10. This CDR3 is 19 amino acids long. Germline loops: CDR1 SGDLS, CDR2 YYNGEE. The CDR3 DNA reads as TGTGCCAGCAGCGTAGGGGGACAGGGCAGACTCTTCTCCTACAATGAGCAGTTCTTC. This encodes CASSVGGQGRLFSYNEQFF.

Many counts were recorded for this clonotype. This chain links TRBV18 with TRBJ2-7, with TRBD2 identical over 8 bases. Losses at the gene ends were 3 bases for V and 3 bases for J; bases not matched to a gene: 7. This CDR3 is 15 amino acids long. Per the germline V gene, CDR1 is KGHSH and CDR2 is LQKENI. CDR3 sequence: CASSPLLAVNYEQYF. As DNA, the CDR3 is TGTGCCAGCTCACCTTTACTAGCGGTTAACTACGAGCAGTACTTC.

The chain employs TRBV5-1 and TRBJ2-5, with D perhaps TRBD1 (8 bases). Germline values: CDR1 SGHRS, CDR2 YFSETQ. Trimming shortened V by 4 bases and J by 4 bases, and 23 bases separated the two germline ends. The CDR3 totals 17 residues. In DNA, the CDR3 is TGCGCCAGCAGCCCACGAGCGGGGCAGGGGGCAGGAGAGACCCAGTACTTC. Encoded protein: CASSPRAGQGAGETQYF.

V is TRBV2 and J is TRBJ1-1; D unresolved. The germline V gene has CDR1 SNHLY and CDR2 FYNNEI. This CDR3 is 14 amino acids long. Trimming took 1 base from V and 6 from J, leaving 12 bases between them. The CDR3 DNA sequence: TGTGCCAGCAGTGAAGGCTTACTAGAACCTGAAGCTTTCTTT. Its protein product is CASSEGLLEPEAFF.

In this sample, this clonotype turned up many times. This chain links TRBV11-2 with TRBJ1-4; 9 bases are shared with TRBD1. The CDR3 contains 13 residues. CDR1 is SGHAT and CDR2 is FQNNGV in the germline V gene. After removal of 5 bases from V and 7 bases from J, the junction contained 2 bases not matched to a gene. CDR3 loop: CASSTGQGEKLFF. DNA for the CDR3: TGTGCCAGCAGCACGGGACAGGGTGAAAAACTGTTTTTT.

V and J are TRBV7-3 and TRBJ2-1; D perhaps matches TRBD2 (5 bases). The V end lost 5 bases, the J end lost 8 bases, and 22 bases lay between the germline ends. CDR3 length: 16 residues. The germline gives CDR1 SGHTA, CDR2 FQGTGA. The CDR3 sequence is CASSPHQRRPEDEQFF. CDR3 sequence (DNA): TGTGCCAGCAGCCCTCACCAACGACGACCGGAGGATGAGCAGTTCTTC.

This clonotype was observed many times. The CDR3 here is CASSPAGGNQPQHF. DNA for the CDR3: TGTGCCAGCTCCCCTGCAGGGGGGAATCAGCCCCAGCATTTT. V is TRBV18 and J is TRBJ1-5; 7 bases map to TRBD1. There are 14 residues in the CDR3. The V gene end was trimmed by 6 bases and the J gene end by 4 bases; junction bases not matched to a gene: 6. CDR1 and CDR2 from the germline V gene are KGHSH and LQKENI.

The CDR3 region is CATSRDAYTGQSQYF. CDR3 bases: TGTGCCACCAGCAGAGATGCATACACAGGGCAAAGTCAGTACTTC. V gene TRBV15 combines with J gene TRBJ2-4; D possibly corresponds to TRBD1 (6 bases). Trimming took 0 bases from V and 12 from J, leaving 18 bases between them. This CDR3 has 15 residues. The germline V gene encodes CDR1 LNHNV and CDR2 YYDKDF (reference sequence).

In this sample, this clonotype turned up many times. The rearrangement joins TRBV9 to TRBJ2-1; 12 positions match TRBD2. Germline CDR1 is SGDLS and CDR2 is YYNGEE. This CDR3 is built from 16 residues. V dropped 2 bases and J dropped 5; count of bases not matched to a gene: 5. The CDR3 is CASSVEGTSGHNEQFF. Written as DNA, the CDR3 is TGTGCCAGCAGCGTTGAAGGGACTAGCGGGCACAATGAGCAGTTCTTC.

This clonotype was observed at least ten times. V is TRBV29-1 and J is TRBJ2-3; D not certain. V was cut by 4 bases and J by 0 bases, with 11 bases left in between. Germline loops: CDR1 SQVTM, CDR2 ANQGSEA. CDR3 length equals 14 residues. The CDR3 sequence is CSVGEPSSTDTQYF. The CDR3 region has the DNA TGCAGCGTTGGCGAACCTTCTAGCACAGATACGCAGTATTTT.

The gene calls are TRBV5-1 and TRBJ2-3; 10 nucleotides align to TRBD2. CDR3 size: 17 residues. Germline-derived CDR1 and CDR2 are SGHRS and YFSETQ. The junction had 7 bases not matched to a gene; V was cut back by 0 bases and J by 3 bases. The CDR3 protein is CASSLGLAGDRTDTQYF. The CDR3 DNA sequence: TGCGCCAGCAGCTTGGGGCTAGCGGGAGATCGGACAGATACGCAGTATTTT. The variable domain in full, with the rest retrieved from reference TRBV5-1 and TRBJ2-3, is KAGVTQTPRYLIKTRGQQVTLSCSPISGHRSVSWYQQTPGQGLQFLFEYFSETQRNKGNFPGRFSGRQFSNSRSEMNVSTLELGDSALYLCASSLGLAGDRTDTQYFGPGTRLTVL.

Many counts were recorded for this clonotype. In DNA form, the CDR3 reads TGTGCCAGCAGTTATAGGGGCCAGGGAGTTTACATTCAGTACTTC. Translation gives CASSYRGQGVYIQYF. This rearrangement joins TRBV6-1 to TRBJ2-4; D tentatively fits TRBD1 or TRBD2 (5 bases each). The V gene lost 5 bases and the J gene lost 8 bases, with 19 bases spanning the gap. Germline values: CDR1 MNHNS, CDR2 SASEGT. This CDR3 spans 15 amino acids.

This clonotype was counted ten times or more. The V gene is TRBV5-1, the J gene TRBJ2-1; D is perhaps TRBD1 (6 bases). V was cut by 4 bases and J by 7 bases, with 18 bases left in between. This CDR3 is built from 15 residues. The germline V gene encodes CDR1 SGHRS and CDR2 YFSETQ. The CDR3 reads CASSLVRQEGNEQFF. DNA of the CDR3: TGCGCCAGCAGCCTGGTCCGACAGGAAGGTAATGAGCAGTTCTTC.